This T cell receptor (beta chain) was recovered during a study of T cells in Graves' hyperthyroidism and ophthalmopathy. The TCR beta CDR3 regions underwent amplification using RNA transcripts as the source. With the HTBI primer set, the TCR CDR3 went through a first round of RT-PCR. Via MiXCR, TCRdb re-called the multiplex PCR reads, giving one row per CDR3 protein. The data show about 500,000 distinct CDR3 sequences, with roughly a sixth seen just once and around 18% held by the top ten. Across 18 months, stable Graves' hyperthyroidism was marked by no progression to ophthalmopathy. Subjects aged 18 to 65 presented with newly diagnosed hyperthyroidism of less than 2 months' duration. The study based diagnoses on clinical symptoms, serum thyroxine and TRAb, thyroid ultrasound and orbital computed tomography. The germline V gene has CDR1 LNHDA and CDR2 SQIVND (reference sequence). The V end was cut by 7 bases, the J end by 3 bases, with 12 bases between. CDR3 length: 13 amino acids.

This clonotype appeared a few times. The sequenced material came from blood. The J gene is TRBJ1-1, the V gene TRBV19; unclear D gene. This TCR derives from a woman aged 18-35 years with Graves' hyperthyroidism. CDR3 sequence: CASTRGGYTEAFF. CDR3 in DNA: TGTGCCAGTACCCGCGGCGGTTACACTGAAGCTTTCTTT.